The entry below describes one TCR beta chain. The data belong to a study of identical twins. One entry per CDR3 protein results from TCRdb running MiXCR on the 5' RACE reads. The table lists 250,000 to 300,000 distinct CDR3 sequences, over 8.5% of them singletons. The sample also formed part of further work on yellow fever vaccine responses in identical twins.

The material sequenced was CD8+ T cells sorted from blood. The sequence came from a woman under 30 in good health.

The CDR3 DNA sequence: TGTGCCAGCAGCTTAGGACTAGCGGGAATGGAGACCCAGTACTTC. Residues: CASSLGLAGMETQYF. The chain is built from TRBV7-8 and TRBJ2-5; TRBD2 matches at 11 bases. The CDR3 runs to 15 residues. Germline lookup yields CDR1 SGHVS and CDR2 FQNEAQ. V lost 1 base, J lost 5 bases, and 3 bases stayed unmatched.